A selection of T cell receptor beta chains follows, all from one sample in a study of blood T cell repertoires in COVID-19. Here immunoSEQ multiplex PCR was the method, and the copy in TCRdb shows in-frame clones only, minus some. The repertoire consists of about 50,000 clones, with 75% to 90% occurring once and the leading ten covering approximately 6.4%. Sequenced material: peripheral blood. These receptor sequences come from a man aged 60 to 69 with acute or convalescent COVID-19. Each CDR3 is given with its conserved first and last residue. D genes are given only for firm matches. Some rows have no size entry. The others give once, few or many, or a class for an expanded clone.

D gene,clone size,J gene,V gene,CDR3 protein,CDR3 DNA
.,once,TRBJ2-1,TRBV9,CASSVADGGTHNEQFF,TGTGCCAGCAGCGTTGCGGACGGAGGAACCCACAATGAGCAGTTCTTC
.,.,TRBJ2-3,TRBV7-3,CASSLTGLRTDTQYF,TGTGCCAGCAGCTTAACGGGACTCCGCACAGATACGCAGTATTTT
TRBD1,.,TRBJ1-3,TRBV6-5,CASRTGAAGNTIYF,TGTGCCAGCAGGACAGGGGCGGCTGGAAACACCATATATTTT
TRBD2,once,TRBJ2-3,TRBV3-1/TRBV3-2,CASSQDGDYLSHF,TGTGCCAGCAGCCAAGACGGGGACTATCTCTCGCATTTT
.,.,TRBJ1-1,TRBV29-1,CSVGGSSLNTEAFF,TGCAGCGTGGGGGGTTCCAGTTTGAACACTGAAGCTTTCTTT
.,few,TRBJ2-7,TRBV9,CASTPTAQSYEQYF,TGTGCCAGCACCCCGACAGCCCAATCATACGAGCAGTACTTC
.,.,TRBJ1-2,TRBV11-2,CASSLQGTNYGYTF,TGTGCCAGCAGCTTACAGGGTACTAACTATGGCTACACCTTC
.,once,TRBJ1-1,TRBV29-1,CSVVTWNTEAFF,TGCAGCGTTGTAACATGGAACACTGAAGCTTTCTTT
TRBD1,.,TRBJ1-1,TRBV5-4,CASRSPQGAQTEAFF,TGTGCCAGCAGATCACCACAGGGGGCGCAGACTGAAGCTTTCTTT
TRBD1,.,TRBJ2-1,TRBV18,CASSPPGQGGGHNEQFF,TGTGCCAGCTCACCACCGGGACAGGGTGGTGGGCACAATGAGCAGTTCTTC
.,.,TRBJ2-1,TRBV6-1,CASSGRQSSSYNEQFF,TGTGCCAGCAGTGGCCGACAGTCCTCCTCATACAATGAGCAGTTCTTC
.,.,TRBJ2-7,TRBV28,CASSLSRGRGEQYF,TGTGCCAGCAGTTTATCTAGGGGTAGGGGCGAGCAGTACTTC
.,.,TRBJ2-7,TRBV5-1,CASSLEPSSYEQYF,TGCGCCAGCAGCTTGGAACCGAGCTCCTACGAGCAGTACTTC
.,.,TRBJ2-5,TRBV29-1,CSVDRLVPQTQYF,TGCAGCGTTGATCGACTAGTGCCACAGACCCAGTACTTC
.,.,TRBJ1-1,TRBV18,CASSPLEGGRRNTEAFF,TGTGCCAGCTCACCCCTCGAGGGGGGGCGAAGAAACACTGAAGCTTTCTTT
TRBD1,few,TRBJ1-2,TRBV13,CASSLGGRGDTF,TGTGCCAGCAGCTTAGGAGGCAGGGGGGACACCTTC
TRBD1,.,TRBJ1-1,TRBV28,CASRRTGFNTEAFF,TGTGCCAGCAGAAGGACAGGGTTCAACACTGAAGCTTTCTTT
TRBD1,once,TRBJ1-4,TRBV28,CASTPGQAQGEKLFF,TGTGCCAGCACTCCTGGACAGGCCCAGGGGGAAAAACTGTTTTTT
TRBD1,.,TRBJ1-1,TRBV5-1,CASSLIGQGDPAFF,TGCGCCAGCAGCTTAATCGGACAGGGGGACCCAGCTTTCTTT
.,.,TRBJ2-7,TRBV21-1,CASSKPRTDFYEQYF,TGTGCCAGCAGCAAACCCCGGACAGACTTTTACGAGCAGTACTTC
TRBD2,.,TRBJ2-1,TRBV9,CASSRRAAGENEQFF,TGTGCCAGCAGTCGTAGGGCGGCGGGAGAGAATGAGCAGTTCTTC
.,.,TRBJ1-3,TRBV2,CASSLTGDSGNTIYF,TGTGCCAGCAGCCTCACAGGCGACTCTGGAAACACCATATATTTT
.,.,TRBJ2-7,TRBV7-9,CASSLSSSSYEQYF,TGTGCCAGCAGCTTAAGCTCAAGCTCCTACGAGCAGTACTTC
TRBD2,.,TRBJ2-1,TRBV6-2/TRBV6-3,CASSSAGLAAKNEQFF,TGTGCCAGCAGTTCCGCCGGACTAGCGGCGAAAAATGAGCAGTTCTTC
.,.,TRBJ1-6,TRBV9,CASSPYTTGGGLDSPLHF,TGTGCCAGCAGCCCCTACACAACGGGGGGGGGCCTGGATTCACCCCTCCACTTT
TRBD1,.,TRBJ2-7,TRBV5-4,CASSRQGGFPTRDF,TGTGCCAGCAGCCGACAGGGGGGGTTCCCTACGCGGGACTTC
.,.,TRBJ1-5,TRBV6-6,CASSTYDQPQHF,TGTGCCAGCAGTACCTACGATCAGCCCCAGCATTTT
.,.,TRBJ2-5,TRBV15,CATSRDLEETQYF,TGTGCCACCAGCAGAGATCTAGAGGAGACCCAGTACTTC
.,.,TRBJ1-4,TRBV7-8,CASSPLPGSHEKLFF,TGTGCCAGCAGCCCACTTCCGGGGTCACATGAAAAACTGTTTTTT
TRBD1,.,TRBJ1-6,TRBV14,CASSQVGRGHNSPLHF,TGTGCCAGCAGCCAAGTCGGCAGGGGGCATAATTCACCCCTCCACTTT
.,.,TRBJ1-2,TRBV3-1/TRBV3-2,CASSQVGGADGYTF,TGTGCCAGCAGCCAAGTTGGAGGGGCCGATGGCTACACCTTC
.,.,TRBJ2-3,TRBV27,CASSWGVQGSGDTQYF,TGTGCCAGCAGTTGGGGGGTTCAGGGATCTGGGGATACGCAGTATTTT
TRBD2,.,TRBJ2-5,TRBV24-1,CATSPQGSGRPETQYF,TGTGCCACCAGTCCCCAAGGGAGCGGGAGACCAGAGACCCAGTACTTC
.,.,TRBJ1-2,TRBV4-1,CASSQDATEGGYTF,TGCGCCAGCAGCCAAGATGCCACCGAGGGTGGCTACACCTTC
.,.,TRBJ1-2,TRBV28,CASSQGNSGGYTF,TGTGCCAGCAGTCAAGGGAACTCGGGAGGCTACACCTTC
.,.,TRBJ2-1,TRBV7-2,CASRWTGTSYNEQFF,TGTGCCAGCAGGTGGACGGGAACATCCTACAATGAGCAGTTCTTC
.,once,TRBJ2-3,TRBV4-2,CASSPLSVGSGGDTQYF,TGTGCCAGCAGCCCCCTGAGTGTGGGGAGCGGTGGAGATACGCAGTATTTT
TRBD1,.,TRBJ2-1,TRBV5-4,CASSPRQGSYNEQFF,TGTGCCAGCAGCCCGAGACAGGGGTCCTACAATGAGCAGTTCTTC
.,.,TRBJ1-6,TRBV6-5,CASKVQTGYNSPLHF,TGTGCCAGCAAGGTCCAGACAGGTTATAATTCACCCCTCCACTTT
.,few,TRBJ1-2,TRBV14,CASSPRPGGGYGYTF,TGTGCCAGCAGCCCCAGACCGGGGGGTGGCTATGGCTACACCTTC
TRBD2,.,TRBJ2-1,TRBV7-9,CASSLGLAGGNEQFF,TGTGCCAGCAGCTTAGGGCTAGCGGGAGGTAATGAGCAGTTCTTC
TRBD2,.,TRBJ2-3,TRBV19,CASSTRAGAGTDTQYF,TGTGCCAGTAGTACCCGAGCGGGAGCAGGGACAGATACGCAGTATTTT
.,.,TRBJ1-1,TRBV27,CASSLRGMNTEAFF,TGTGCCAGCAGTTTAAGAGGTATGAACACTGAAGCTTTCTTT
TRBD2,once,TRBJ2-1,TRBV5-8,CASHKTSGNEQFF,TGTGCCAGCCACAAGACTAGCGGGAATGAGCAGTTCTTC
.,once,TRBJ1-4,TRBV18,CASSPLAGVEKLFF,TGTGCCAGCTCACCTTTGGCAGGGGTGGAAAAACTGTTTTTT
.,.,TRBJ1-2,TRBV3-1/TRBV3-2,CASSRPGTNYGYTF,TGTGCCAGCAGCCGCCCAGGGACTAACTATGGCTACACCTTC
.,.,TRBJ2-5,TRBV30,CAWSEPPAGVDQETQYF,TGTGCCTGGAGCGAACCACCGGCCGGGGTGGACCAAGAGACCCAGTACTTC
TRBD2,.,TRBJ2-3,TRBV9,CASSVYEREGRADTQYF,TGTGCCAGCAGCGTCTATGAGCGGGAGGGCCGCGCAGATACGCAGTATTTT
.,.,TRBJ1-1,TRBV10-3,CAISESDRMNTEAFF,TGTGCCATCAGTGAGTCGGACAGAATGAACACTGAAGCTTTCTTT
.,.,TRBJ2-1,TRBV24-1,CATSDQTGLRYNEQFF,TGTGCCACCAGTGATCAGACGGGACTTCGATACAATGAGCAGTTCTTC
TRBD2,.,TRBJ2-3,TRBV10-1,CASSVSAGVAGDSTDTQYF,TGCGCCAGCAGTGTAAGCGCGGGAGTAGCGGGGGATAGCACAGATACGCAGTATTTT
TRBD1,.,TRBJ2-2,TRBV27,CASSPGTGALYNTGELFF,TGTGCCAGCAGTCCCGGGACAGGGGCGTTATACAACACCGGGGAGCTGTTTTTT
TRBD1,.,TRBJ2-5,TRBV27,CASSPTGETQYF,TGTGCCAGCAGTCCGACAGGGGAGACCCAGTACTTC
TRBD2,.,TRBJ2-1,TRBV11-1,CASSQGLAPRYNEQFF,TGTGCCAGCAGCCAGGGACTAGCGCCTAGGTACAATGAGCAGTTCTTC
TRBD2,.,TRBJ2-1,TRBV12-3/TRBV12-4,CASTMGLAFEQFF,TGTGCCAGCACCATGGGACTAGCTTTTGAGCAGTTCTTC
.,.,TRBJ2-7,TRBV6-5,CASSPAHYEQYF,TGTGCCAGCAGCCCAGCGCACTACGAGCAGTACTTC
.,.,TRBJ1-1,TRBV5-4,CASSFRQENTEAFF,TGTGCCAGCAGCTTCCGACAGGAGAACACTGAAGCTTTCTTT
TRBD1,.,TRBJ2-3,TRBV5-1,CASSLGQGGTDTQYF,TGCGCCAGCAGCTTGGGACAGGGAGGCACAGATACGCAGTATTTT